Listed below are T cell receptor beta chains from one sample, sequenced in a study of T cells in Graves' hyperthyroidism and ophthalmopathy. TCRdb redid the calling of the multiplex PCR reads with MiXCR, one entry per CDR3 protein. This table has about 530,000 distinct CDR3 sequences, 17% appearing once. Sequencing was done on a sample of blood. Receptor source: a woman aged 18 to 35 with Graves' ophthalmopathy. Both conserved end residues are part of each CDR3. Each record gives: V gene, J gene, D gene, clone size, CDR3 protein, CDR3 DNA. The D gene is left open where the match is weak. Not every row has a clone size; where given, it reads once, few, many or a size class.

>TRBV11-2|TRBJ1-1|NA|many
CASSLVPNTEAFF
TGTGCCAGCAGCTTAGTTCCGAACACTGAAGCTTTCTTT
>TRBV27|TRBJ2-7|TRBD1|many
CASSFQGDRVSYEQYF
TGTGCCAGCAGTTTTCAAGGAGACAGGGTATCCTACGAGCAGTACTTC
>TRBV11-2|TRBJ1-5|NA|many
CASSLEPRNQPQHF
TGTGCCAGCAGCTTAGAGCCCCGCAATCAGCCCCAGCATTTT
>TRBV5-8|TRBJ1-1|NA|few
CASSFAGSDTEAFF
TGTGCCAGCAGCTTTGCAGGGTCCGACACTGAAGCTTTCTTT
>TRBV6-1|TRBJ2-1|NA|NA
CASTWTDNEQFF
TGTGCCAGCACTTGGACAGACAATGAGCAGTTCTTC
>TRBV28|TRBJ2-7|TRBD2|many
CASSSGLAGFPYEQYF
TGTGCCAGCAGTTCGGGACTAGCGGGGTTCCCCTACGAGCAGTACTTC
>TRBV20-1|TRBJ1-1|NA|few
CSARAPATEAFF
TGCAGTGCTAGGGCGCCGGCCACTGAAGCTTTCTTT
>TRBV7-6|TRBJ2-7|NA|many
CASSSQRGYEQYF
TGTGCCAGCAGCTCGCAAAGGGGTTACGAGCAGTACTTC
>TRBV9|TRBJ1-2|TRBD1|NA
CASSVWTGTGSIRGYTF
TGTGCCAGCAGCGTTTGGACCGGGACAGGGTCAATCCGTGGCTACACCTTC
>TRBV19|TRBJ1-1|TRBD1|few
CASSILGQGKTEAFF
TGTGCCAGTAGTATTCTGGGACAGGGGAAAACTGAAGCTTTCTTT
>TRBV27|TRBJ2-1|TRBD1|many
CASSQGQGSWDNEQFF
TGTGCCAGCAGCCAAGGACAGGGGAGCTGGGACAATGAGCAGTTCTTC
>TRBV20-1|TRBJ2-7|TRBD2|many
CSARDLRLAGGPEYEQYF
TGCAGTGCTAGAGATTTACGCCTAGCGGGAGGGCCCGAATACGAGCAGTACTTC
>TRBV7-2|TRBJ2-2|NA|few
CASSLGGFYTGELFF
TGTGCCAGCAGCTTAGGGGGGTTTTACACCGGGGAGCTGTTTTTT
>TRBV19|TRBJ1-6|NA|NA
CASSIGDRVNSPLHF
TGTGCCAGTAGTATCGGAGACAGAGTCAATTCACCCCTCCACTTT
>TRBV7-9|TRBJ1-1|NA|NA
CASSPTRGGQPEAFF
TGTGCCAGCAGCCCCACTCGCGGGGGGCAGCCTGAAGCTTTCTTT
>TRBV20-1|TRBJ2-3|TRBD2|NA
CSASLAGGQNTQYF
TGCAGTGCTAGTCTAGCGGGAGGGCAAAATACGCAGTATTTT
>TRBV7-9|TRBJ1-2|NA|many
CASSLAGHYGYTF
TGTGCCAGCAGCTTAGCGGGACACTATGGCTACACCTTC
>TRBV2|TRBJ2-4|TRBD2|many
CASSDSLIAGGFQYF
TGTGCCAGCAGTGACTCGCTAATAGCGGGAGGGTTTCAGTACTTC
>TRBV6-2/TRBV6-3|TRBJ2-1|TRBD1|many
CASSGQGGYNEQFF
TGTGCCAGCAGTGGACAGGGGGGGTACAATGAGCAGTTCTTC
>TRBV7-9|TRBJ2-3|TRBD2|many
CASSRLAEPTDTQYF
TGTGCCAGCAGTCGACTAGCGGAGCCCACAGATACGCAGTATTTT
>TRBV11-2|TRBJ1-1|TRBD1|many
CASSWDREAEAFF
TGTGCCAGCAGCTGGGACAGGGAAGCTGAAGCTTTCTTT
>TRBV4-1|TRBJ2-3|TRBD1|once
CASSQRDRSPTDTQYF
TGTGCCAGCAGCCAGAGGGACAGGAGCCCCACAGATACGCAGTATTTT
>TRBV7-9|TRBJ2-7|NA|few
CASSHPPTGSYEQYF
TGTGCCAGCAGCCACCCGCCGACAGGATCCTACGAGCAGTACTTC
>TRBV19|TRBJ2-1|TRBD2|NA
CASSIQSGERTEQFF
TGTGCCAGTAGTATACAAAGCGGGGAGAGAACTGAGCAGTTCTTC
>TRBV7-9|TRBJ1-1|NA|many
CASSLGPGANTEAFF
TGTGCCAGCAGCTTGGGACCGGGAGCGAACACTGAAGCTTTCTTT
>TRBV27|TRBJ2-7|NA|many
CASSLTGRLYEQYF
TGTGCCAGCAGTTTAACCGGACGGCTTTACGAGCAGTACTTC
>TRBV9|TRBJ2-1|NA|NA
CASSVSGSLDSYNEQFF
TGTGCCAGCAGCGTTTCCGGGAGCCTGGACTCCTACAATGAGCAGTTCTTC
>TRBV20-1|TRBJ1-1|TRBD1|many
CSARETGGGTEAFF
TGCAGTGCTAGAGAGACAGGGGGCGGCACTGAAGCTTTCTTT
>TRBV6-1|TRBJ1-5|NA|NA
CASRFRVGQPQHF
TGTGCCAGCAGATTCAGGGTAGGCCAGCCCCAGCATTTT
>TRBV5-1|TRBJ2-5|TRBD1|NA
CASSLGGTEETQYF
TGCGCCAGCAGCTTGGGAGGGACAGAAGAGACCCAGTACTTC
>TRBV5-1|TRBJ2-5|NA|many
CASSLASLQETQYF
TGCGCCAGCAGCTTGGCCAGTCTCCAAGAGACCCAGTACTTC
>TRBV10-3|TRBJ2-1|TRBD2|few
CAISSFSGGNSYNEQFF
TGTGCCATCAGTTCGTTTAGCGGGGGGAACTCCTACAATGAGCAGTTCTTC
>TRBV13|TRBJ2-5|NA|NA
CASSPNRRLGETQYF
TGTGCCAGCAGCCCCAACCGGCGGCTGGGGGAGACCCAGTACTTC
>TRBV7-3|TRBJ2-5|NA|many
CASSLRAGPQETQYF
TGTGCCAGCAGCTTAAGGGCGGGACCACAAGAGACCCAGTACTTC
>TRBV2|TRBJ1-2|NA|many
CASSRSQGLGYGYTF
TGTGCCAGCAGCCGCTCCCAGGGGCTCGGCTATGGCTACACCTTC
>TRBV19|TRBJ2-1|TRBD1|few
CASTATGDNEQFF
TGTGCCAGTACCGCGACAGGGGACAATGAGCAGTTCTTC
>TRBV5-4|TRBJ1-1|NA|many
CASSLEEGLRTEAFF
TGTGCCAGCAGCTTGGAAGAGGGACTAAGGACTGAAGCTTTCTTT
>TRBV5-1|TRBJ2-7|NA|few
CASSLEAGANYEQYF
TGCGCCAGCAGCTTGGAGGCGGGGGCGAACTACGAGCAGTACTTC
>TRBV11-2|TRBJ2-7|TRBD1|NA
CASTFRPGQGSNEQYF
TGTGCCAGCACCTTCAGACCGGGACAGGGGTCCAACGAGCAGTACTTC
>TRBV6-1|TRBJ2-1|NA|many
CASSEVGAAPVNEQFF
TGTGCCAGCAGTGAAGTGGGGGCCGCCCCCGTCAATGAGCAGTTCTTC
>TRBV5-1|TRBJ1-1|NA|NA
CASTATGSNTEAFF
TGCGCCAGCACCGCTACAGGGTCAAACACTGAAGCTTTCTTT
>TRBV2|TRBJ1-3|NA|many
CASSVATLGNTIYF
TGTGCCAGCAGTGTTGCCACACTTGGAAACACCATATATTTT
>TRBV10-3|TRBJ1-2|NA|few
CAISENYGYTF
TGTGCCATCAGTGAAAACTATGGCTACACCTTC
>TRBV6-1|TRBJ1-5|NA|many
CASSEAGGAGQPQHF
TGTGCCAGCAGTGAGGCGGGGGGCGCCGGTCAGCCCCAGCATTTT
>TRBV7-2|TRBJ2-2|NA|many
CASSPGNTGELFF
TGTGCCAGCAGCCCAGGCAACACCGGGGAGCTGTTTTTT
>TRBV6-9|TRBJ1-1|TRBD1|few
CASSYELGQGYTEAFF
TGTGCCAGCAGTTACGAACTGGGACAGGGGTACACTGAAGCTTTCTTT
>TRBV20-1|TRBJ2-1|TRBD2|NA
CSARVGLAGVHEQFF
TGCAGTGCTAGGGTAGGACTAGCGGGAGTACATGAGCAGTTCTTC
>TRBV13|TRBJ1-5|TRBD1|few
CASSLGQYSQPQHF
TGTGCCAGCAGCTTGGGACAGTACAGTCAGCCCCAGCATTTT
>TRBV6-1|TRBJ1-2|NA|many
CASSERGGRNGYTF
TGTGCCAGCTCAGAGAGGGGGGGTCGCAATGGCTACACCTTC
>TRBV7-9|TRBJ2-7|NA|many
CASRIEATGEQYF
TGTGCCAGCAGGATCGAGGCAACCGGCGAGCAGTACTTC
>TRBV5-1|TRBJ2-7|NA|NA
CASSFESYEQYF
TGCGCCAGCAGCTTTGAATCCTACGAGCAGTACTTC
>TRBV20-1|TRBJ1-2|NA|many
CSAGGGGIDGYTF
TGCAGTGCTGGGGGAGGGGGAATCGATGGCTACACCTTC
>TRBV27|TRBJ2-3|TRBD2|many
CASSKGLAGVGTDTQYF
TGTGCCAGCTCTAAGGGACTAGCGGGAGTGGGCACAGATACGCAGTATTTT
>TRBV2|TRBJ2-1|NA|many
CASTSGQRYNEQFF
TGTGCCAGCACATCGGGACAACGATACAATGAGCAGTTCTTC
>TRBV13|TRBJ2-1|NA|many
CASSLGRQNNEQFF
TGTGCCAGCAGCTTAGGTCGACAGAACAATGAGCAGTTCTTC
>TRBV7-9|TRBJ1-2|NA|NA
CATSSPTKGGYYGYTF
TGTGCCACCAGCAGCCCGACGAAGGGAGGTTACTATGGCTACACCTTC
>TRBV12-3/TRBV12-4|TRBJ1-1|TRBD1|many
CASRQTTGGAAEAFF
TGTGCCAGCAGGCAAACGACAGGGGGCGCGGCTGAAGCTTTCTTT
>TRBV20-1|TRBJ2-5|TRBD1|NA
CSASIGTGYLETQYF
TGCAGTGCTAGCATCGGGACAGGGTATTTGGAGACCCAGTACTTC
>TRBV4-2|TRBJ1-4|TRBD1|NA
CASSQDGKGTGSEKLFF
TGTGCCAGCAGCCAGGATGGCAAAGGGACAGGCTCTGAAAAACTGTTTTTT